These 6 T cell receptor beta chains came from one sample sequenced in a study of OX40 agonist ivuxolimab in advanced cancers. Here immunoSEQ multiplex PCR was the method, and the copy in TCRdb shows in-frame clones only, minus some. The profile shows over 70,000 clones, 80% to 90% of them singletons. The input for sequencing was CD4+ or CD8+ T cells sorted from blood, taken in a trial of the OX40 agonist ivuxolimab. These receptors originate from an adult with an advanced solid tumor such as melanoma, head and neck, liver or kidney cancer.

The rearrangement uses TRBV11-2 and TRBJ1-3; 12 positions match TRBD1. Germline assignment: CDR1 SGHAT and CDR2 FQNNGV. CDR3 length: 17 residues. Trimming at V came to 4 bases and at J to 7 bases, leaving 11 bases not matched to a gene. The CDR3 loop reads CASSSSPGTGGSNTIYF. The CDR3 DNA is TGTGCCAGCAGCTCTTCCCCCGGGACAGGGGGCTCGAACACCATATATTTT.

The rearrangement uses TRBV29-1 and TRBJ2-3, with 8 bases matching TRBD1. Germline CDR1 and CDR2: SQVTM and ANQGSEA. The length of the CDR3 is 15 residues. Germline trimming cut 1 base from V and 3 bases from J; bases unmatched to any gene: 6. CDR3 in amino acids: CSVEGQGALTDTQYF. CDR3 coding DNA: TGCAGCGTTGAAGGGCAGGGGGCGCTTACAGATACGCAGTATTTT.

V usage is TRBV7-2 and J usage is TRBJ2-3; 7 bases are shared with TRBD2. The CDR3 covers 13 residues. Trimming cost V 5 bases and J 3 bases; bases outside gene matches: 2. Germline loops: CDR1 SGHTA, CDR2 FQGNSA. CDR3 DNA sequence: TGTGCCAGCAGCGGGGGGGGAACAGATACGCAGTATTTT. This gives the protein CASSGGGTDTQYF.

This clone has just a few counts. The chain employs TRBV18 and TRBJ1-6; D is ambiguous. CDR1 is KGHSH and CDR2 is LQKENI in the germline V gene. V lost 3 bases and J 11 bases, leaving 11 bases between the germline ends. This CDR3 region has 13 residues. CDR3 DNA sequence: TGTGCCAGCTCACCCGCCGCTGGGCCACCCCTCCACTTT. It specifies CASSPAAGPPLHF. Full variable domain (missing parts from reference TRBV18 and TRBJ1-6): NAGVMQNPRHLVRRRGQEARLRCSPMKGHSHVYWYRQLPEEGLKFMVYLQKENIIDESGMPKERFSAEFPKEGPSILRIQQVVRGDSAAYFCASSPAAGPPLHFGNGTRLTVT.

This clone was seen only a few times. The chain's CDR3 is CASSPQIANTIYF. CDR3 nucleotides: TGTGCCAGCAGCCCACAGATCGCGAACACCATATATTTT. The V and J genes are TRBV7-2 and TRBJ1-3; no clear D. CDR1 SGHTA and CDR2 FQGNSA come from the germline V gene. V was cut by 5 bases and J by 7 bases, with 12 bases left in between. The CDR3 is 13 amino acids. The whole variable domain, remainder taken from reference TRBV7-2 and TRBJ1-3, is GAGVSQSPSNKVTEKGKDVELRCDPISGHTALYWYRQSLGQGLEFLIYFQGNSAPDKSGLPSDRFSAERTGGSVSTLTIQRTQQEDSAVYLCASSPQIANTIYFGEGSWLTVV.

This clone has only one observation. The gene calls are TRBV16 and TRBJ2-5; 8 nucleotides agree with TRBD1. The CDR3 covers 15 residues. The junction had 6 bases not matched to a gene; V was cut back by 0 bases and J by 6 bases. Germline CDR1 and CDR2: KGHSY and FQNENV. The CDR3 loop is CASSQSGQGEQTQYF. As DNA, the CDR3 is TGTGCCAGCAGCCAATCAGGACAGGGTGAGCAGACCCAGTACTTC.